Detailed here is one T cell receptor beta chain. Its cognate antigen is unknown. CDR3 length: 14 residues. Germline V lookup: CDR1 SGHKS, CDR2 YYEKEE (reference sequence). Trimming removed 0 bases from V and 6 bases from J, with 11 bases in between. This record belongs to a study of blood T cells in healthy people across ages. There were healthy Caucasian individuals from Russia, aged about 6 to 100, serving as donors. Study-wide results and caveats: A strong correlation was found between TCR beta diversity and the percentage of naive T cells.

Primed by a sample-barcoded 5' primer and a J-beta primer mix, a second PCR proceeded for roughly 7 to 12 cycles. A 12-random-nucleotide template-switch adaptor tagged each cDNA molecule. Every sample returned 3 million or more CDR3-containing paired-end reads. TCRdb re-analysed the 5' RACE reads in MiXCR, keeping a single row per CDR3 protein. There are hundreds of thousands of distinct CDR3 sequences in the sample; 52% occur only once, and less than 15% lies in the top ten. The chain has TRBV5-5 and TRBJ2-3, with D possibly matching TRBD2 (6 bases). The sequenced sample was blood. This receptor was taken from a woman over 75 in good health. Here the CDR3 reads CASSLEQEGDTQYF. Written as DNA, the CDR3 is TGTGCCAGCAGCTTGGAACAGGAGGGTGATACGCAGTATTTT.